Reported below is one T cell receptor (beta chain). Original methodology: Amplification of reference gene primers was used by the study to estimate nucleated cell counts. TCRdb keeps only in-frame clones here, not all; method: immunoSEQ multiplex PCR. V, J and clone size were drawn from that table, and D and trimming were deduced from the DNA. This table has 3,500 to 4,000 clones, over 85% appearing once. These data originate in a study of blood T cell repertoires in COVID-19. Study-level background: From the United States, Italy and Spain came samples of acute and convalescent COVID-19. T cells, B-cell-depleted T cells, or PBMCs provided the cDNA or gDNA that served as material.

This TCR came from a woman between 65 and 79 years old with active COVID-19. Sample: peripheral blood.

The CDR3: CASSSGGPSYNEQFF. In DNA form, the CDR3 reads TGTGCCAGCAGCTCGGGGGGCCCTTCCTACAATGAGCAGTTCTTC. V and J are TRBV6-5 and TRBJ2-1; a weak D match, TRBD2 (7 bases). Germline V gene sequence: CDR1 MNHEY, CDR2 SVGAGI. V was shortened by 6 bases and J by 1 base, with 13 bases between the two germline ends. This CDR3 has 15 amino acids.